These 31 T cell receptor beta chains were all obtained from the same sample, sequenced in a study of blood T cell repertoires in COVID-19. TCRdb's copy holds only in-frame clones and misses some; the assay was immunoSEQ multiplex PCR. The table includes under 150,000 clones, 80% to 85% detected once. Sequencing was carried out using PBMCs or T cells enriched from blood (not recorded which). These TCRs come from a man aged 40-49 years with acute COVID-19.

This clone showed up many times. This sample also contains other DNA sequences that code for the same CDR3. This sequence joins TRBV4-3 and TRBJ2-5; 8 bases are shared with TRBD1. The trim removed 1 base at V and 2 bases at J, leaving 3 bases unmatched. Germline V CDR1 and CDR2: LGHNA, YSLEER. The CDR3 is 15 residues long. The CDR3 DNA is TGCGCCAGCAGCCAAGTAGGGGACAGGCAAGAGACCCAGTACTTC. Its translation: CASSQVGDRQETQYF.

The chain combines TRBV10-2 with TRBJ1-2, with D unclear. This CDR3 is built from 13 residues. Germline CDR1 is WSHSY and CDR2 is SAAADI. The V end was cut by 8 bases, the J end by 8 bases, with 18 bases between. DNA of the CDR3: TGCGCCAGCTCCGGAGGCCCGGAGTGGGGCTACACCTTC. This sequence encodes CASSGGPEWGYTF.

This chain connects TRBV5-4 to TRBJ2-1; 9 bases agree with TRBD1. This CDR3 is built from 14 residues. J lost 12 bases, V lost 4 bases, and 11 bases had no gene match. Germline loops: CDR1 SGHNT, CDR2 YYREEE (reference sequence). Written as DNA, the CDR3 is TGTGCCAGCAGCCCGACAGGGGGGGACCGCGTGCAGTTCTTC. Amino acids: CASSPTGGDRVQFF.

CDR3 sequence reads: CATSISDRVETQYF. The CDR3 DNA reads TGTGCCACCAGCATTTCGGACAGGGTGGAGACCCAGTACTTC. The gene calls are TRBV15 and TRBJ2-5; TRBD1 agrees at 8 bases. Looked up from germline, CDR1 is LNHNV and CDR2 is YYDKDF (reference sequence). The CDR3 is made up of 14 amino acids. After removal of 4 bases from V and 5 bases from J, the junction contained 6 bases not matched to a gene.

In this sample, this clone turned up a few times. The chain is built from TRBV6-5 and TRBJ2-7; 9 positions match TRBD1. The CDR3 consists of 15 residues. CDR1 MNHEY and CDR2 SVGAGI come from the germline V gene. J was trimmed by 3 bases and V by 8 bases; bases with no gene match: 11. CDR3: CASAERTGEDYEQYF. CDR3 coding DNA: TGTGCCAGCGCCGAAAGGACAGGGGAGGACTACGAGCAGTACTTC.

The gene calls are TRBV6-6 and TRBJ2-1, with 8 positions matching TRBD2. The germline gives CDR1 MNHNY, CDR2 SVGAGI (reference sequence). The CDR3 contains 16 residues. V dropped 6 bases and J dropped 6; count of bases not matched to a gene: 13. The CDR3 spells CASSSRERGPFNEQFF. The CDR3, as DNA: TGTGCCAGCAGCAGTAGGGAGCGGGGGCCTTTCAATGAGCAGTTCTTC.

Here the CDR3 reads CAWSVTGNGPQHF. The CDR3 DNA reads as TGTGCCTGGAGTGTAACGGGGAACGGGCCCCAGCATTTT. The chain combines TRBV30 with TRBJ1-5, with no clear D. This CDR3 comprises 13 residues. Germline V gives CDR1 GTSNPN, CDR2 SVGIG (reference sequence). Deletions cut 0 bases from V and 9 bases from J, with 12 bases between.

V usage is TRBV2 and J usage is TRBJ1-5, with D possibly matching TRBD1 (6 bases). This CDR3 region has 15 residues. The germline gives CDR1 SNHLY, CDR2 FYNNEI. The germline V and J ends were trimmed by 3 bases and 6 bases, with 15 bases remaining between them. The DNA for the CDR3 is TGTGCCAGCAGTGAGGCAGGGGTCCCCCCTCAGCCCCAGCATTTT. Translating gives CASSEAGVPPQPQHF.

This clone was counted at least ten times. The V gene is TRBV29-1, the J gene TRBJ1-1; D gene unclear. This CDR3 comprises 14 residues. The germline V gene encodes CDR1 SQVTM and CDR2 ANQGSEA. The V gene lost 4 bases and the J gene lost 1 base, with 13 bases spanning the gap. The DNA for the CDR3 is TGCAGCGTTGGCCCCACGGGTGGGAACACTGAAGCTTTCTTT. This gives the protein CSVGPTGGNTEAFF.

This chain joins TRBV30 and TRBJ2-5; 10 bases agree with TRBD2. There are 15 residues in the CDR3. V lost 2 bases and J lost 3; bases outside the gene matches: 6. Germline CDR1 is GTSNPN and CDR2 is SVGIG (reference sequence). The CDR3 DNA is TGTGCCTGGAGTAAGAGCGGGGGGGCAAAAGAGACCCAGTACTTC. Encoded protein: CAWSKSGGAKETQYF.

The chain carries TRBV30 and TRBJ2-1; TRBD2 matches 9 bases. Germline assignment: CDR1 GTSNPN and CDR2 SVGIG (reference sequence). The junction had 5 bases not matched to a gene; V was cut back by 7 bases and J by 4 bases. The CDR3 has 13 amino acids. CDR3 amino acids: CAFTSGPYNEQFF. CDR3 sequence (DNA): TGTGCCTTCACTAGCGGGCCTTACAATGAGCAGTTCTTC.

The V call is TRBV4-1, the J call TRBJ2-7; D is possibly TRBD1 (6 bases). Per the germline V gene, CDR1 is MGHRA and CDR2 is YSYEKL. The CDR3 totals 15 residues. Trimming pared 4 bases from V and 2 bases from J, leaving 15 bases between. CDR3 loop: CASSPPYRAPYEQYF. The CDR3 nucleotides read TGCGCCAGCAGCCCCCCCTACAGGGCTCCCTACGAGCAGTACTTC.

This sequence joins TRBV3-1 (or the pseudogene TRBV3-2) and TRBJ2-7; the match to TRBD2 covers 12 bases. The CDR3 runs to 17 residues. Trimming took 2 bases from V and 2 from J; bases not matched to a gene: 7. Germline lookup yields CDR1 LGHDT and CDR2 YNNKEL (reference sequence). CDR3 loop: CASSQPGLAGIPYEQYF. The CDR3 nucleotides are TGTGCCAGCAGCCAACCAGGACTAGCGGGGATACCCTACGAGCAGTACTTC.

The chain links TRBV5-1 to TRBJ2-7; D may be TRBD1 (5 bases). Per the germline V gene, CDR1 is SGHRS and CDR2 is YFSETQ. This CDR3 spans 14 amino acids. The V and J ends lost 1 base and 0 bases respectively, with 8 bases between them. The CDR3 sequence is CASSLKGASYEQYF. The CDR3 region has the DNA TGCGCCAGCAGCTTGAAAGGGGCCTCCTACGAGCAGTACTTC.

J is TRBJ2-1 and V is TRBV7-2, with D possibly being TRBD1 (6 bases). Germline-derived CDR1 and CDR2 are SGHTA and FQGNSA. Trimming removed 6 bases at V and 6 bases at J, with 12 bases between. The CDR3 is made up of 13 amino acids. The CDR3 DNA reads TGTGCCAGCAGAAATGACAGGCCCAATGAGCAGTTCTTC. This encodes CASRNDRPNEQFF.

This clone has just one count. Here the CDR3 DNA reads TGCGCCAGCAGCGAGGGAGTCACCGGGGAGCTGTTTTTT. This gives the protein CASSEGVTGELFF. The V gene is TRBV5-1, the J gene TRBJ2-2, with a possible D match to TRBD2 (5 bases). The V and J ends lost 4 bases and 4 bases respectively, with 8 bases between them. The CDR3 covers 13 residues. Germline-derived CDR1 and CDR2 are SGHRS and YFSETQ.

Only one count was recorded for this clone. CDR3 sequence (DNA): TGTGCCAGCAGCTCGACGACTAGCGGGAGAAGCACAGATACGCAGTATTTT. Residues: CASSSTTSGRSTDTQYF. This chain joins TRBV13 and TRBJ2-3; 12 nucleotides line up with TRBD2. With V trimmed by 4 bases and J by 0 bases, 5 bases remained unmatched. Germline loops: CDR1 PRHDT, CDR2 FYEKMQ (reference sequence). There are 17 residues in the CDR3.

The chain recombines TRBV6-5 with TRBJ2-3; 10 bases fit TRBD2. Unmatched junction bases numbered 4, after V lost 7 bases and J lost 0 bases. The CDR3 totals 15 residues. The germline CDR1 and CDR2 sequences are MNHEY and SVGAGI. In nucleotides, the CDR3 is TGTGCCAGCACCCTAGCGGGGGCGAGCACAGATACGCAGTATTTT. Protein sequence: CASTLAGASTDTQYF.

This clone was seen at least ten times. The chain is built from TRBV19 and TRBJ1-1; tentatively, D is TRBD1 (6 bases). The CDR3 consists of 14 residues. Trimming pared 3 bases from V and 8 bases from J, leaving 16 bases between. Looked up from germline, CDR1 is LNHDA and CDR2 is SQIVND (reference sequence). The CDR3 DNA sequence: TGTGCCAGTAGTATGTTCGTTAAAGGGGGAGAAGCTTTCTTT. Its translation is CASSMFVKGGEAFF.

The genes are TRBV9 and TRBJ2-5, with D possibly matching TRBD2 (7 bases). The length of the CDR3 is 16 residues. V gave up 1 base and J gave up 2 bases, with 15 bases separating them. Per germline, CDR1 SGDLS and CDR2 YYNGEE. The CDR3 reads CASSVMVGGPQETQYF. The CDR3, as DNA: TGTGCCAGCAGCGTAATGGTCGGGGGGCCGCAAGAGACCCAGTACTTC.

The V call is TRBV9, the J call TRBJ2-1; 9 nucleotides align to TRBD1. The ends lost 1 base at V and 4 bases at J; junction bases unmatched: 3. The CDR3 covers 15 residues. Germline V gene sequence: CDR1 SGDLS, CDR2 YYNGEE. In nucleotides, the CDR3 is TGTGCCAGCAGCGTAAAACAGGGGGCTTACAATGAGCAGTTCTTC. Translated: CASSVKQGAYNEQFF.

The chain carries TRBV6-5 and TRBJ2-7; D ambiguous. The V end lost 7 bases, the J end lost 0 bases, and 7 bases lay between the germline ends. The germline gives CDR1 MNHEY, CDR2 SVGAGI. The CDR3 loop spans 12 amino acids. This CDR3 reads CASNGFSYEQYF. The CDR3 DNA follows: TGTGCCAGCAACGGGTTCTCCTACGAGCAGTACTTC.

This chain connects TRBV3-1 (or the pseudogene TRBV3-2) to TRBJ1-2; D might be TRBD1 (6 bases). V was shortened by 1 base and J by 7 bases, with 16 bases between the two germline ends. CDR1 LGHDT and CDR2 YNNKEL come from the germline V gene (reference sequence). The CDR3 extends over 15 amino acids. The CDR3 protein is CASSQATTGHPGYTF. CDR3 DNA: TGTGCCAGCAGCCAAGCCACGACAGGACACCCTGGCTACACCTTC.

The chain uses TRBV19 and TRBJ2-7; 7 bases agree with TRBD1. The trim removed 3 bases at V and 3 bases at J, leaving 8 bases unmatched. Germline loops: CDR1 LNHDA, CDR2 SQIVND (reference sequence). This CDR3 region has 15 residues. Written as DNA, the CDR3 is TGTGCCAGTAGTATTACTCAAGCAGGGGGCTACGAGCAGTACTTC. As protein: CASSITQAGGYEQYF.

The genes are TRBV5-1 and TRBJ1-2; D gene unclear. V was shortened by 4 bases and J by 4 bases, with 11 bases between the two germline ends. Germline V gene lookup returns CDR1 SGHRS and CDR2 YFSETQ. CDR3 length: 13 amino acids. CDR3 region: CASSREIGYGYTF. The CDR3 DNA is TGCGCCAGCAGCCGGGAAATTGGCTATGGCTACACCTTC.

J is TRBJ1-5 and V is TRBV19, with D maybe TRBD1 (6 bases). CDR1 is LNHDA and CDR2 is SQIVND in the germline V gene (reference sequence). The CDR3 runs to 16 residues. The V and J ends lost 3 bases and 2 bases respectively, with 14 bases between them. CDR3 protein: CASSMPSGVGNQPQHF. In nucleotides, the CDR3 is TGTGCCAGTAGTATGCCATCAGGGGTGGGCAATCAGCCCCAGCATTTT.

This chain links TRBV19 with TRBJ2-7; 9 bases match TRBD1. With V trimmed by 4 bases and J by 3 bases, 7 bases remained unmatched. The CDR3 loop spans 15 amino acids. CDR1 is LNHDA and CDR2 is SQIVND in the germline V gene (reference sequence). The CDR3 is CASSTPGTGRYEQYF. CDR3 sequence (DNA): TGTGCCAGTAGTACTCCCGGGACAGGGCGCTACGAGCAGTACTTC.

This CDR3 is CAGWGTSDYNEQFF. The CDR3 nucleotides read TGTGCCGGTTGGGGGACTAGCGATTACAATGAGCAGTTCTTC. The chain uses TRBV2 and TRBJ2-1; TRBD2 agrees at 10 bases. This CDR3 region has 14 residues. Per the germline V gene, CDR1 is SNHLY and CDR2 is FYNNEI. V was pared by 11 bases and J by 4 bases, with 8 bases of the junction left unmatched.

The V and J genes are TRBV18 and TRBJ2-1; the D is unclear. CDR3 length equals 12 residues. The germline CDR1 and CDR2 sequences are KGHSH and LQKENI. The V end was cut by 2 bases, the J end by 6 bases, with 5 bases between. Here the CDR3 reads CASSPVVNEQFF. As DNA, the CDR3 is TGTGCCAGCTCACCAGTAGTCAATGAGCAGTTCTTC.

This sequence joins TRBV28 and TRBJ1-2; no reliable D call. Per germline, CDR1 MDHEN and CDR2 SYDVKM. The CDR3 covers 15 residues. V was clipped by 3 bases and J by 4 bases, with 15 bases between them. In nucleotides, the CDR3 is TGTGCCAGCAGTTTTGGGAGACACCCGCGCTATGGCTACACCTTC. It specifies CASSFGRHPRYGYTF.

This clone was picked up one time. This sequence joins TRBV24-1 and TRBJ2-2; maybe TRBD1 (5 bases). The CDR3 is made up of 15 amino acids. Germline V gives CDR1 KGHDR, CDR2 SFDVKD. V lost 6 bases, J lost 5 bases, and 15 bases lay in between. The CDR3 region is CATSLRGPGTGELFF. The CDR3 DNA sequence: TGTGCCACCAGTTTAAGGGGCCCAGGAACCGGGGAGCTGTTTTTT.